This entry describes one TCR beta chain. Its antigen is not known. V lost 2 bases, J lost 4 bases, and 12 bases lay in between. Per the germline V gene, CDR1 is SGHNT and CDR2 is YYREEE (reference sequence). This CDR3 comprises 14 residues. Clones were read by immunoSEQ multiplex PCR, and TCRdb kept only the in-frame ones, dropping some. The sample has around 250,000 clones, 70% seen once. The data belong to a study of cytotoxic CD8 clonotypes in ibrutinib-treated CLL. Study overall: Responses: roughly 25 partial, 2 complete; after median around 64 months, roughly 14 stayed remitted, roughly 12 progressed. Overall study results and limits: Different sampling times were used for sustained-remission and progressing patients. Stable or contracted on treatment, public clonotypes were also uncommon.

The material sequenced was PBMCs, taken after 24 months of ibrutinib treatment. This receptor was obtained from a human donor with chronic lymphocytic leukemia. This sequence joins TRBV5-4 and TRBJ1-1, with a weak D call TRBD1 (5 bases). The CDR3 reads CASSLDSFSTEAFF. Written as DNA, the CDR3 is TGTGCCAGCAGCTTAGACAGTTTTAGCACTGAAGCTTTCTTT.